This T cell receptor beta chain was observed in a study of identical twins. Findings and limits, study-wide: Twins' excess sharing was less marked for out-of-frame beta sequences. Models predicted less out-of-frame TCR alpha sharing in monozygotic twins than was found. The authors drew conclusions from cross-sectional statistical analysis rather than following the same donors.

The V end was cut by 8 bases, the J end by 0 bases, with 14 bases between. Per germline, CDR1 LGHDT and CDR2 YNNKEL (reference sequence). This CDR3 is 15 amino acids long. Points on this clonotype: Its antigen is currently unknown.

Template switching added a universal primer site; cDNA carried unique molecular identifiers. TCRdb fed the 5' RACE reads into MiXCR, producing one record per CDR3 protein. The sample contains more than 1.5 million distinct CDR3 sequences, under 35% of which appear only once. This clonotype originated in a newborn girl in good health. The chain employs TRBV3-1 and TRBJ2-4; D unresolved. Specimen: cord blood. The CDR3: CASGPQNIAKNIQYF. CDR3 sequence (DNA): TGTGCCAGCGGCCCGCAGAACATAGCCAAAAACATTCAGTACTTC.